This T cell receptor (beta chain) comes out of a study of T cells in Graves' hyperthyroidism and ophthalmopathy. Around 10 ml of fresh peripheral blood supplied the PBMCs. Germline assignment: CDR1 MGHDK and CDR2 SYGVNS. Trimming pared 5 bases from V and 0 bases from J, leaving 11 bases between. The CDR3 has 14 amino acids. Amplified TCR beta CDR3 regions came from RNA transcripts. First-round RT-PCR with HTBI primers amplified the TCR CDR3 region. TCRdb reprocessed the multiplex PCR reads via MiXCR and lists one record per CDR3 protein. The sample includes about 840,000 distinct CDR3 sequences, 38% of them seen just once.

The specimen was blood. The chain links TRBV25-1 to TRBJ2-7; no reliable D call. This TCR was sampled from a man younger than 30 with Graves' hyperthyroidism. The CDR3 loop is CASSSDIGSYEQYF. DNA for the CDR3: TGTGCCAGCAGTAGCGACATCGGCTCCTACGAGCAGTACTTC.